Below are 25 T cell receptor beta chains sequenced from a single sample in a study of blood T cell repertoires in COVID-19 (dated by TCRdb to 2020 to 2021). The library was prepared using the immunoSEQ multiplex PCR assay. Sourced from immuneACCESS, this table was stored by TCRdb with only in-frame sequences that have V and J called. A share of the clones is absent; for the studies checked, an unresolved V gene accounts for under half, and the remainder has no known explanation. The sample contains roughly 200,000 clones, 87% of them found a single time. Together, the top ten hold about a tenth of the sample. The sequencing input was PBMCs or T cells enriched from blood (not recorded which). The receptors stem from a man between 18 and 35 years old with acute COVID-19.

The genes are TRBV25-1 and TRBJ1-1; no clear D. Deletions cut 8 bases from V and 5 bases from J, with 6 bases between. There are 10 residues in the CDR3. Per germline, CDR1 MGHDK and CDR2 SYGVNS. CDR3 nucleotides: TGTGCCAGCCTCCGGACTGAAGCTTTCTTT. The encoded protein is CASLRTEAFF.

This chain connects TRBV4-3 to TRBJ2-2; possibly TRBD2 for D (6 bases). The CDR3 loop spans 15 amino acids. The V end was cut by 3 bases, the J end by 7 bases, with 15 bases between. Germline values: CDR1 LGHNA, CDR2 YSLEER. Here the CDR3 DNA reads TGCGCCAGCAGCCACCGGGAGAAGAGAGGCGGGGAGCTGTTTTTT. Residues: CASSHREKRGGELFF.

CDR3 region: CASSAGQANSYEQYF. In DNA, the CDR3 is TGTGCCAGCAGCGCGGGACAGGCGAATTCCTACGAGCAGTACTTC. The V and J genes are TRBV9 and TRBJ2-7; the match to TRBD1 covers 8 bases. Germline loops: CDR1 SGDLS, CDR2 YYNGEE. This CDR3 has 15 residues. The J segment lost 1 base and the V segment lost 3 bases, leaving 6 bases of the junction unmatched.

The chain carries TRBV28 and TRBJ2-5; perhaps TRBD1 as D (5 bases). The CDR3 contains 14 residues. V lost 5 bases and J 4 bases, leaving 14 bases between the germline ends. From germline, CDR1 is MDHEN and CDR2 SYDVKM. CDR3 sequence reads: CASSHGHTGETQYF. The CDR3 nucleotides read TGTGCCAGCAGTCATGGACACACGGGAGAGACCCAGTACTTC. The full variable domain, its missing parts supplied by reference TRBV28 and TRBJ2-5, is DVKVTQSSRYLVKRTGEKVFLECVQDMDHENMFWYRQDPGLGLRLIYFSYDVKMKEKGDIPEGYSVSREKKERFSLILESASTNQTSMYLCASSHGHTGETQYFGPGTRLLVL.

The rearrangement joins TRBV5-4 to TRBJ2-7; weak D call: TRBD1 (5 bases). CDR3 length: 16 residues. Trimming cost V 7 bases and J 1 base, with 21 bases left between them. CDR1 is SGHNT and CDR2 is YYREEE in the germline V gene (reference sequence). The CDR3 DNA reads TGTGCCAGCTCCGGTGGAAGTCCTGGGGCATCCTACGAGCAGTACTTC. Translation gives CASSGGSPGASYEQYF. Full variable domain (remainder filled in from reference TRBV5-4 and TRBJ2-7): ETGVTQSPTHLIKTRGQQVTLRCSSQSGHNTVSWYQQALGQGPQFIFQYYREEENGRGNFPPRFSGLQFPNYSSELNVNALELDDSALYLCASSGGSPGASYEQYFGPGTRLTVT.

A few counts support this clone. The chain uses TRBV27 and TRBJ1-5; D remains ambiguous. In germline, CDR1 is MNHEY, CDR2 SMNVEV (reference sequence). V was shortened by 3 bases and J by 5 bases, with 8 bases between the two germline ends. The CDR3 loop spans 13 amino acids. CDR3 DNA: TGTGCCAGCAGTTTCGATCGGGATCAGCCCCAGCATTTT. Its translation: CASSFDRDQPQHF.

The chain combines TRBV5-4 with TRBJ2-2; no firm D call. CDR1 and CDR2 (germline): SGHNT, YYREEE (reference sequence). CDR3 size: 13 residues. Deletions cut 4 bases from V and 6 bases from J, with 10 bases between. The CDR3: CASSDGYAGELFF. Written as DNA, the CDR3 is TGTGCCAGCAGCGACGGGTATGCCGGGGAGCTGTTTTTT.

The chain is built from TRBV27 and TRBJ1-1; TRBD1 is a possible D gene (5 bases). This CDR3 spans 14 amino acids. Deletions cut 2 bases from V and 4 bases from J, with 11 bases between. Per the germline V gene, CDR1 is MNHEY and CDR2 is SMNVEV (reference sequence). CDR3 residues: CASSLGAGSTEAFF. The CDR3 DNA sequence: TGTGCCAGCAGTTTAGGGGCGGGGAGCACTGAAGCTTTCTTT.

V and J are TRBV20-1 and TRBJ2-1; no clear D gene. Trimming pared 3 bases from V and 2 bases from J, leaving 11 bases between. Germline assignment: CDR1 DFQATT and CDR2 SNEGSKA (reference sequence). The CDR3 runs to 14 residues. For the CDR3, the DNA is TGCAGTGCTAGTTCCTCAGGTCCCTACAATGAGCAGTTCTTC. It specifies CSASSSGPYNEQFF.

The rearrangement joins TRBV3-1 (or the pseudogene TRBV3-2) to TRBJ1-3, with D tentatively TRBD1 (6 bases). The length of the CDR3 is 14 residues. Germline CDR1 LGHDT, CDR2 YNNKEL (reference sequence). V shed 6 bases and J shed 4 bases, with 13 bases lying between them. DNA of the CDR3: TGTGCCAGCAGTTCAGGGCAGGGGGGAAACACCATATATTTT. Its protein product is CASSSGQGGNTIYF.

J is TRBJ1-1 and V is TRBV28; the D gene is possibly TRBD1 (6 bases). The V and J ends lost 3 bases and 8 bases respectively, with 10 bases between them. CDR3 length: 12 amino acids. CDR1 and CDR2 (germline): MDHEN, SYDVKM. CDR3 residues: CASSFGRGEAFF. The CDR3 nucleotides are TGTGCCAGCAGTTTCGGCAGGGGCGAAGCTTTCTTT.

This chain joins TRBV30 and TRBJ1-1; a possible D gene is TRBD1 (6 bases). Germline V gene lookup returns CDR1 GTSNPN and CDR2 SVGIG (reference sequence). The CDR3 length is 14 residues. V was clipped by 2 bases and J by 5 bases, with 15 bases between them. The CDR3 loop reads CAWSQGTGRTEAFF. The CDR3 DNA sequence: TGTGCCTGGAGTCAGGGCACAGGGAGAACTGAAGCTTTCTTT.

This chain joins TRBV21-1 and TRBJ2-1; TRBD1, the table's D call, was not compared with the DNA. TRBV21-1 is tagged as a pseudogene. The CDR3 consists of 14 residues. This chain's CDR3 is CASSGGQEHNEQFF. The CDR3 coding sequence is TGTGCCAGCAGCGGGGGACAGGAGCACAATGAGCAGTTCTTC.

This clone turned up a few times. The chain carries TRBV25-1 and TRBJ2-7; the D is unclear. Trimming took off 1 base at V and 3 bases at J, with 10 bases between the two ends. The CDR3 runs 14 residues. The germline V gene encodes CDR1 MGHDK and CDR2 SYGVNS. The CDR3 nucleotides read TGTGCCAGCAGTGAATTGTCAGGAAACTACGAGCAGTACTTC. It codes for CASSELSGNYEQYF.

The chain couples TRBV10-3 to TRBJ2-4; TRBD2 agrees at 11 bases. The germline gives CDR1 ENHRY, CDR2 SYGVKD. This CDR3 has 17 amino acids. V lost 2 bases, J lost 2 bases, and 5 bases stayed unmatched. The CDR3 is CAISELAGGASKNIQYF. CDR3 nucleotide sequence: TGTGCCATCAGTGAGCTAGCGGGGGGCGCGTCCAAAAACATTCAGTACTTC.

V and J are TRBV7-9 and TRBJ1-2, with 8 bases that match TRBD1. The trim removed 1 base at V and 5 bases at J, leaving 3 bases unmatched. Per the germline V gene, CDR1 is SEHNR and CDR2 is FQNEAQ (reference sequence). This CDR3 contains 14 residues. The CDR3 region has the DNA TGTGCCAGCAGCTTAGAGGACAGGGTTTATGGCTACACCTTC. This translates into CASSLEDRVYGYTF.

The chain is built from TRBV24-1 and TRBJ1-2; no firm D call. Trimming took 3 bases from V and 2 from J, leaving 12 bases between them. The CDR3 is 15 amino acids. The V gene's germline CDR1 is KGHDR and CDR2 SFDVKD. The CDR3 protein is CATSDTPGSNYGYTF. The CDR3 DNA is TGTGCCACCAGTGATACGCCGGGATCCAACTATGGCTACACCTTC.

This sequence joins TRBV13 and TRBJ1-2; D possibly corresponds to TRBD1 (6 bases). The germline gives CDR1 PRHDT, CDR2 FYEKMQ (reference sequence). The length of the CDR3 is 18 residues. Trimming shortened V by 5 bases and J by 5 bases, and 27 bases separated the two germline ends. The CDR3 sequence: CASSGVLPGGAPRYGYTF. CDR3 nucleotides: TGTGCCAGCAGCGGAGTATTACCGGGGGGGGCCCCCAGGTATGGCTACACCTTC.

V is TRBV27 and J is TRBJ1-2; D remains unclear. Trimming shortened V by 5 bases and J by 3 bases, and 19 bases separated the two germline ends. Germline V CDR1 and CDR2: MNHEY, SMNVEV (reference sequence). This CDR3 has 16 residues. This chain's CDR3 is CASSPTLHIGYYGYTF. As DNA, the CDR3 is TGTGCCAGCAGTCCGACCCTACACATCGGGTACTATGGCTACACCTTC.

The J gene is TRBJ2-1, the V gene TRBV6-5; 9 nucleotides line up with TRBD2. Trimming cost V 5 bases and J 3 bases; bases outside gene matches: 5. The CDR3 is 15 amino acids. In germline, CDR1 is MNHEY, CDR2 SVGAGI. CDR3 bases: TGTGCCAGCAGTCAGACTAGCGGTTACTACAATGAGCAGTTCTTC. It yields the protein CASSQTSGYYNEQFF.

On this clone itself: Other DNA variants within this sample encode the same CDR3. The CDR3 nucleotides are TGTGCCAGCAGCTTAGGACACGGGAACACTGAAGCTTTCTTT. The encoded protein is CASSLGHGNTEAFF. This chain links TRBV7-2 with TRBJ1-1; D remains ambiguous. The ends were cut back, 1 base at V and 1 base at J, with 7 bases in the middle. Germline V gene sequence: CDR1 SGHTA, CDR2 FQGNSA. The CDR3 runs 14 residues.

The chain has TRBV5-1 and TRBJ2-3; D is ambiguous. The germline V gene encodes CDR1 SGHRS and CDR2 YFSETQ. There are 13 residues in the CDR3. V lost 5 bases and J lost 2, with 9 bases in between. CDR3 loop: CASREAATDTQYF. CDR3 coding DNA: TGCGCCAGCAGAGAGGCAGCCACAGATACGCAGTATTTT.

The rearrangement joins TRBV2 to TRBJ2-7; 8 bases map to TRBD2. CDR1 is SNHLY, CDR2 FYNNEI, per germline. The CDR3 loop spans 17 amino acids. Trimming at V came to 5 bases and at J to 5 bases, leaving 17 bases not matched to a gene. CDR3 sequence: CASSWGTTAGGWNEQYF. For the CDR3, the DNA is TGTGCCAGCAGTTGGGGGACTACGGCGGGAGGATGGAACGAGCAGTACTTC.

The V and J genes are TRBV18 and TRBJ2-2, with TRBD1 as a possible D gene (6 bases). CDR3 size: 17 residues. Per the germline V gene, CDR1 is KGHSH and CDR2 is LQKENI. V was clipped by 3 bases and J by 1 base, with 15 bases between them. CDR3 DNA: TGTGCCAGCTCACCCACAGGGTTAGCCCTGAACACCGGGGAGCTGTTTTTT. Its protein is CASSPTGLALNTGELFF.

The chain employs TRBV11-2 and TRBJ2-7; 8 bases line up with TRBD1. Germline CDR1 reads SGHAT; CDR2 reads FQNNGV. The CDR3 totals 14 residues. V lost 7 bases, J lost 2 bases, and 7 bases stayed unmatched. CDR3 nucleotide sequence: TGTGCCAGCACCTTGGGGGACAGGCCCTACGAGCAGTACTTC. It specifies CASTLGDRPYEQYF.